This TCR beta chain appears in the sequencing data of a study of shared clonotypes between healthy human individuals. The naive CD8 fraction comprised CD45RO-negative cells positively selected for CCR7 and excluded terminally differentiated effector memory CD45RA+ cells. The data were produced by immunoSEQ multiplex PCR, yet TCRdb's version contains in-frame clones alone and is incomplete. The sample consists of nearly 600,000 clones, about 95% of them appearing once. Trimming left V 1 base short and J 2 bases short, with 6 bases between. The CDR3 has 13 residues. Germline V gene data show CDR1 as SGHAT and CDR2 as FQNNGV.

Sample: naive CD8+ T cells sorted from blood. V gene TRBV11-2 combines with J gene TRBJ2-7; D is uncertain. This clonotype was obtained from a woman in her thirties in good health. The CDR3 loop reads CASSLGRPYEQYF. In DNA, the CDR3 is TGTGCCAGCAGCTTAGGCAGACCCTACGAGCAGTACTTC.